This TCR beta chain was recorded in a study of blood T cell repertoires in COVID-19. The length of the CDR3 is 14 residues. In germline, CDR1 is MNHEY, CDR2 SVGAGI. V was pared by 6 bases and J by 4 bases, with 16 bases between. This clone came up a few times. Clones were sequenced by immunoSEQ multiplex PCR, and TCRdb holds only the in-frame ones, with some missing. The sample contains about 98,000 clones, around 90% of which appear only once. The chain couples TRBV6-5 to TRBJ2-7; maybe TRBD1 (5 bases). Sequencing was performed on peripheral blood. The source of this sequence is a woman aged 50 to 65 with COVID-19, enrolled during active disease. The CDR3: CASSSLREGYEQYF. CDR3 in DNA: TGTGCCAGCAGCAGTCTCAGGGAAGGGTACGAGCAGTACTTC.